This T cell receptor beta chain was identified in a study of cytomegalovirus exposure and HLA in healthy donors (dated by TCRdb to about 2017). Study-wide context: According to an earlier analysis of several hundred of the donors, roughly 180 million T cells yielded roughly 110 million unique TCR beta sequences and approximately 280 Gb of sequence data. Every discovery cohort repertoire had been produced on one sequencing platform. The study was designed to test whether signatures of past pathogen exposure could be identified by cataloging public T cell receptors. About 5 DR-DQ haplotypes were handled as single units for association and clustering, since linkage in the cohort was strong. In addition to the first cohort of 666 subjects, a separate validation cohort of approximately 110 different subjects was used. Genome-wide SNP genotypes for about 65% of the 666 donors were used in a later genetic analysis, which treated that subset as a discovery cohort. Rather than using new phenotypic data, the later analysis identified candidate immune exposures from TCR beta sequences and from how often those sequences occurred across donors. Typing coverage varied by locus: roughly 629-640 donors for A, B, C, DRB1 and DQB1; roughly 500 for DQA1; more than 600 for DPA1; more than 450 for DPB1. An earlier analysis of around 580 of the donors used high-throughput TCR beta sequencing to judge whether each TCR beta V gene segment behaved as functional or pseudogenic. On average, roughly 250,000 unique TCR beta nucleotide sequences were sequenced per donor among 398 genotyped donors of the cohort, with roughly 18% of those sequences being non-productive. Using immunosequencing, the study profiled T cell repertoires from about 650 subjects and related those repertoires to cytomegalovirus serostatus. A later analysis re-examined previously published TCR beta repertoires from about 670 donors and added high-resolution HLA genotyping to investigate patterns of TCR occurrence. The genetic ancestry cluster associated with self-reported Caucasian donors included around 76% of the 350 to 500 genotyped donors. About 280 gigabases of sequencing data and around 90 million unique TCR sequences made up an early release that covered roughly 670 HLA-typed donors. Both class I and class II loci were covered by HLA typing, at four-digit resolution. Alongside the repertoire data, information on donor age, sex, ethnicity and CMV serostatus was compiled. To predict cytomegalovirus infection status, the study combined high-throughput TCR immunosequencing, statistical association of individual TCRs with disease status, and machine learning. The full study reports these points: Presence/absence analyses assumed roughly uniform sequencing depth across donors, an assumption that may not hold. Cytomegalovirus status was reported to be diagnosed by the classifier with high specificity and sensitivity in both the original and validation cohorts. In a later analysis, some 18,000 TCR beta sequences were associated with specific HLA alleles at a false discovery rate of 0.05. In vitro tests confirmed that three of the cytomegalovirus-associated TCR beta chains recognize cytomegalovirus antigens. In a later analysis, most CMV-associated TCR beta chains were found to appear HLA-restricted, with HLA associations seemingly driven largely by CMV exposure. A total of 150 to 200 TCR beta chains were listed by the study as associated with cytomegalovirus. A later analysis found that HLA-associated TCR beta chains were more clonally expanded and had lower generation probabilities than equally common non-associated chains. Strong co-occurrence of HLA alleles, especially DR and DQ, made assigning TCR associations to individual alleles difficult. In a later analysis, the rate of TCR association differed among HLA loci, with DRB1 alleles having the most associated TCRs and HLA-C alleles having the fewest. Immune exposure information for the cohort was limited to CMV serostatus. In a later genetic analysis, a missense DCLRE1C variant was associated with V-gene and J-gene trimming of TCR beta chains, and the association was replicated in an independent cohort. The sequencing pipeline was judged likely to have produced a cluster of highly shared sequence variants as a technical artifact. Linkage disequilibrium might explain the correlated functional status among segregating V segments, but an unknown experimental factor could not be ruled out. The authors suggested that the approach could potentially be generalized to other disease states and immunological phenotypes. A further reported finding was that TCR beta sequences accurately predicted the HLA-A and HLA-B alleles for most subjects in the first cohort. According to a later analysis, parvovirus B19, influenza, CMV and Epstein-Barr virus appeared linked to several top co-occurrence clusters. The cohort was sequenced for TCR beta chains only, and without alpha or paired-chain data the features that could be detected were limited. Most TCR sequences were observed very rarely across donors, whereas some public TCRs were present in many individuals. In a later genetic analysis, fewer N-insertions in productive TCRs were reported among donors in an Asian-associated ancestry cluster than the roughly 700-donor mean. The 87-base-pair reads could not distinguish some IMGT-functional V segments, including TRBV6-2 and TRBV6-3, so those segments were excluded. Because counts were too low, about 17 rarely observed V segments, including chromosome 9 orphons, were excluded from the earlier analysis of a few hundred of the donors. Broadly in line with IMGT annotations, most TCR beta V segments showed up in productive rearrangements about 87% or about 30% of the time in an earlier analysis of around 600 of the donors. HLA typing was unavailable for some donors at each locus, so association tests used only the typed subset.

Worth noting for this clone: The antigen it recognizes is unknown. No much larger clonotype is one base removed from it; base qualities were not supplied.

The CDR3 runs 16 residues from the cysteine to the phenylalanine. The entry retains the CDR3 DNA only, 48 bases that are in frame from base 1. V and J are truncated by 6 bases and 0 bases respectively, leaving an intervening sequence of 13 bases. Based on the germline V gene, the CDR1 and CDR2 sequences are SGHRS and YFSETQ. Libraries were prepared through the immunoSEQ multiplex PCR assay. For the multiplex PCR, a mixture combining 60 forward primers for TCR Vbeta segments and 13 reverse primers for TCR Jbeta segments was used. The CDR3 region of rearranged TCR beta genes was amplified from genomic DNA with a multiplex PCR assay. The amplified TCR beta libraries were sequenced on the Illumina HiSeq System as 87-base-pair reads. In the source study's methods: Across the 640 or so repertoires, a later analysis counted 80 million or so unique TCR beta chains, approximately 10 million of which were shared by at least two donors. Raw reads were error-corrected and collapsed into unique sequences by a nearest-neighbor algorithm in which closely related sequences were merged to remove PCR and sequencing errors. To assign V, D and J gene segments, CDR3 sequences were aligned to IMGT reference sequences. Each retained sequence needed at least a six-nucleotide match to both a V gene segment and a J gene segment. A rearrangement counted as productive if the CDR3 had no stop codons and remained in frame with V and J, and every other rearrangement counted as non-productive. CDR3 was defined by IMGT convention, running from the second conserved V-encoded cysteine to the conserved J-encoded phenylalanine. The earlier analysis of about 590 of the donors excluded sequences that lacked an unambiguous match to a single V gene segment. An earlier analysis of several hundred of the donors classified V segments as functional when productive rearrangements were above 56.7% and as segregating when the standard deviation between donors was above 5%. To diagnose cytomegalovirus status from the catalog of TCR beta chain sequences, a statistical classification framework was built. In a later analysis, V and J genes were assigned by comparing TCR nucleotide sequences against IMGT/GENE-DB human TR gene sequences. A later analysis assigned CDR3 sequences and most-parsimonious VDJ recombination scenarios with the TCRdist pipeline. In a later analysis, every TCR beta chain was defined by the combination of its CDR3 amino acid sequence and its V-gene family, and reads without a unique V-gene family were dropped. A later analysis removed several hundred highly shared, low-generation-probability nucleotide sequences to deal with suspected cross-contamination and a sequencing artifact. In a later analysis, a clonal expansion index was calculated for each public chain from normalized within-repertoire ranks of inferred template counts. A later analysis computed generation probabilities with a VDJ recombination model fitted to out-of-frame rearrangements, and checked the results against IGoR. A later analysis scored TCR-TCR, TCR-HLA and TCR-CMV co-occurrence with hypergeometric tests, applying a repertoire-size bias correction to TCR pairs. False discovery rates were estimated in a later analysis by permuting HLA or CMV assignments 20 times. In a later analysis, co-occurring TCRs were grouped with DBSCAN, and TCRdist sequence similarity was added when clustering was performed within HLA-allele-positive subsets. Repertoires with fewer than 30,000 or more than 120,000 public chains were left out of co-occurrence clustering, as were a few repertoires with anomalous nucleotide sharing. The table was pulled from immuneACCESS by TCRdb, which kept in-frame rearrangements only. Such tables lose some clones; where checked, under half of the loss comes from unresolved V genes, and the rest has no known cause. That table supplies the V and J calls and clone size; D and trimming were determined from the DNA. This sample gives 180,000 or so clones in total; 70% to 85% of them show up just once. The ten largest clones capture under 2.5% of the sample.

The cohort was made up of 500 to 800 healthy bone marrow donors. At the time of sampling, every cohort member was nominally healthy, though immune exposures that went unrecorded were likely present. Of the 600 to 750 cohort members, about 290 had a positive CMV serostatus and about 400 had a negative one, while no CMV serostatus was recorded for the donor. A peripheral blood sample was provided by each donor, and peripheral blood mononuclear cells were used for TCR beta sequencing. Genomic DNA extraction from the blood cell samples was performed with the Qiagen DNeasy Blood Extraction Kit. The sample consisted of PBMCs. The chain is made from TRBV5-1 and TRBJ2-6; the D gene cannot be named for sure. The origin of this receptor is a human donor in good health. DNA sequence: TGCGCCAGCACCCCGTCCCTCGGCTCTGGGGCCAACGTCCTGACTTTC. Translation gives CASTPSLGSGANVLTF.